A single count supports the clone carrying this T cell receptor (beta chain). RNA, at roughly 0.45 to 1 ug, was reverse transcribed with random hexamers. Via MiXCR, TCRdb re-called the immunoSEQ multiplex PCR reads, giving one row per CDR3 protein. The sample includes some 100,000 distinct CDR3 sequences, 85% to 95% of them seen just once. Losses at the gene ends were 1 base for V and 5 bases for J; bases not matched to a gene: 11. Germline V gene sequence: CDR1 LGHNA, CDR2 YSLEER. This CDR3 comprises 18 residues. This sample is part of a study of CD8 T cells in Susac syndrome. TEMRA cells were FACS-enriched, with CD8+ and CD4+ T cells isolated negatively.

Sequences were obtained from CD4+ T cells from PBMCs. This receptor was identified in a human donor with multiple sclerosis. The chain links TRBV4-3 to TRBJ2-2; 9 bases map to TRBD2. The CDR3 sequence is CASSQGGTPSGVTGELFF. The CDR3 DNA is TGCGCCAGCAGCCAAGGGGGCACGCCTAGCGGGGTTACCGGGGAGCTGTTTTTT.